This T cell receptor (beta chain) stems from a study of regulatory T cells in long-lasting Graves disease (dated by TCRdb to the early 2020s). Study-wide context: In the newly diagnosed Graves' disease group, patients had been taking antithyroid drugs for less than 3 months. A total of about 35 samples underwent TCR sequencing, from roughly 13 patients with persistent Graves' disease and some 20 patients with newly diagnosed Graves' disease. The study took place in China and was registered as a clinical trial. Peripheral blood TCR sequencing and RNA sequencing compared persistent Graves' disease patients with newly diagnosed Graves' disease patients. The full study reports these points: Preferential use of TRBV28, TRBJ1-2 and TRBJ2-5 was observed in persistent disease, whereas TRBV20-1 and TRBJ2-1 were favored in newly diagnosed disease. A larger number of public clonotypes was shared among persistent patients (approximately 3,000) than among newly diagnosed patients (about 990). The authors noted that the small sample size was a limitation that may lower accuracy. Sequencing and analysis were restricted to the TCR beta chain. The study examined only peripheral blood because the primary lesion, thyroid tissue, could not be accessed. Compared with newly diagnosed patients, persistent Graves' disease patients had lower TCR Shannon entropy and fewer highly expanded clones, which suggests clonal expansion.

The sample's time point, from its label and the paper: newly diagnosed GD, antithyroid drugs for less than 3 months. For both TCR sequencing and RNA sequencing, RNA was extracted from PBMCs in TRIzol. Graves' disease was diagnosed according to American Thyroid Association guidelines. The patients came from an endocrinology department in Xi'an, China. Each patient gave 7.5 to 10 milliliters of peripheral blood, collected in an EDTA anticoagulant tube. PBMCs were isolated by Ficoll Paque Plus density gradient separation without further T cell sorting. An Agilent 2100 Bioanalyzer and agarose gel were used to assess RNA quality, and a NanoDrop 2000 was used to measure RNA concentration. This clonotype was seen repeatedly, ten times or more. No antigen is known for it. There are no base qualities to consult, and no much larger clone falls within one base. Inclusive of the bounding cysteine and phenylalanine, the CDR3 is 14 residues long. The CDR3 DNA has 42 bases and is translated from base 1. V gives up 1 base and J gives up 6 bases, and the segment between their germline ends measures 10 bases. The germline V gene provides CDR1 SGHTA and CDR2 FQGNSA.

The library was produced with multiplex PCR. Sequencing relied on an Illumina HiSeq 4000. To build TCR beta libraries, CDR3 regions were amplified by Arm-PCR using iRepertoire HTBI primers. Before sequencing, the PCR products underwent gel purification. The study's processing was this. Across samples, around 62 TRBV and 14 TRBJ segments were identified and used for gene usage analysis of CDR3 amino acid clonotypes. COPE and FqMerger were used to merge filtered high-quality paired reads into contigs. BLAST was used to align contigs to IMGT TRBV, TRBD and TRBJ reference genes, with CDR3 defined following IMGT. Any clonotype with a frequency above 0.1% was classified as a highly expanded clone. Shannon entropy served as the measure of repertoire diversity, while the Gini coefficient captured V-J evenness. A clonotype was considered public if more than one individual shared it. Through fastp at Q25 and MiXCR, TCRdb rebuilt clones from the public reads, retaining in-frame beta chains. Every entry covers one CDR3 protein and lists the most common genes and DNA from its rows. The authors' filters were not applied to this entry. This sample gives roughly 380,000 distinct CDR3 sequences in total; approximately 15% of them show up just once. About 27% of the sample goes to the ten largest clones.

The same sample was also used in a study of T cells in Graves' hyperthyroidism and ophthalmopathy. The second publication reports: A patient counted as having stable Graves' hyperthyroidism if no progression to ophthalmopathy occurred over 18 months of follow-up. Hyperthyroidism patients were newly diagnosed, with disease duration under 2 months, and aged 18 to 65 years. Any patient with an uncontrolled infection, another autoimmune disease, pregnancy or lactation was excluded. Clinical symptoms, serum thyroxine and TRAb, thyroid ultrasound, and orbital computed tomography formed the basis for the diagnoses. A first-round RT-PCR of the TCR CDR3 used the HTBI primer set with the Qiagen OneStep RT-PCR kit. Most expanded thyroid clonotypes (frequency above 0.001) were also detected in blood, suggesting blood repertoires may reflect thyroid immune responses. Ophthalmopathy was separated from stable hyperthyroidism by a 13 V-J signature model, with approximately 85% sensitivity and just over 81% specificity obtained in cross-validation and 80%/75% obtained in testing. In validation, the model predicted progression to ophthalmopathy a median of about 6.5 months before onset, with around 70% sensitivity and about 72% specificity. To identify distinguishing TCR V-J signatures, a discovery cohort of around 100 patients was used, comprising 43 with Graves' ophthalmopathy and some 60 with stable Graves' hyperthyroidism. An independent validation cohort of under 20 hyperthyroidism patients and about 15 patients who later progressed to ophthalmopathy tested prospective prediction of ophthalmopathy. The 80 to 100 discovery patients were randomly divided into training and test sets at a 7:3 ratio. In addition, the study compared T-cell repertoires in thyroid tissue and in blood from roughly 6 Graves' hyperthyroidism patients. Once sampling was done, hyperthyroidism patients were given methimazole at a starting dose of 30 mg daily, whereas ophthalmopathy patients were given high-dose intravenous methylprednisolone. The libraries were constructed in a second round of multiplex PCR and then size-selected and purified. Paired-end sequencing of the libraries was performed with 100 bp reads on an Illumina HiSeq2000. SOAPnuke was used to process the raw data, throwing out any read that contained adapters or uncalled bases, had a mean Phred below 15, or lacked an exact constant-primer or identifier match. High-quality paired reads were merged using COPE v1.2.5, and each unique nucleotide sequence was defined as a clonotype. MiTCR v1.1 was used to align clonotypes to the IMGT TRBV, TRBD and TRBJ reference segments. Only V-J combinations with frequency above 0.0001, covering about 99% of repertoires, were analysed. The TCS score was defined as F50 (clonal expansion) divided by E x V (chaos), with BLOSUM62-based TCRdist calculated between CDR3 peptides within each V-J. Welch's t-statistics and random forest reduced several hundred V-J features to roughly 13, which were used in a naive Bayes classifier (R e1071). No statistical method was used to fix the sample size in advance, and group allocation was not hidden from the investigators. TCR Vbeta CDR3 sequencing of 130 to 150 peripheral blood samples (under 45 ophthalmopathy, roughly 72 hyperthyroidism and 17 progressor patients) is reported in the paper.

The specimen was peripheral blood mononuclear cells (PBMCs), collected at new diagnosis, from a patient treated with antithyroid drugs. The source is a man aged 35 to 55 with Graves disease. Donor details come from another sample of the same person, matched by shared clones. Recombination linked TRBV7-2 to TRBJ1-5; too little of a D gene remains to name it. This receptor carries the CDR3 CASSLVEGGQPQHF. The sequence in DNA is TGTGCCAGCAGCTTAGTCGAAGGAGGTCAGCCCCAGCATTTT.